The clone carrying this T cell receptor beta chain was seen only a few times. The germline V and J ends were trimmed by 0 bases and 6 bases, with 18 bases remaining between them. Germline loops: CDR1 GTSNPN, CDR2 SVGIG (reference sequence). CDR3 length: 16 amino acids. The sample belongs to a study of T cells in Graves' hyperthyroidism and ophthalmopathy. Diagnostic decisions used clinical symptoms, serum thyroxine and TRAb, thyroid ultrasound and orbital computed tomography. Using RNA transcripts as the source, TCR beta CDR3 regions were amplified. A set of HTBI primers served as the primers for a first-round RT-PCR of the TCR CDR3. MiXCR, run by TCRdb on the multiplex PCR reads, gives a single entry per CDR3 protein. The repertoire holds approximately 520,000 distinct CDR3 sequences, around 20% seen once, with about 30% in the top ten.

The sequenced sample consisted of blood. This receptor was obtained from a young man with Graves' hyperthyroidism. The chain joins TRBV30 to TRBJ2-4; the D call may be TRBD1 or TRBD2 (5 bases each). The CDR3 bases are TGTGCCTGGAGTGTACGAGGGGCTGGGCGGCTAAACATTCAGTACTTC. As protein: CAWSVRGAGRLNIQYF.